These T cell receptor beta chains were read from a single sample in a study of T-cell reconstitution after alpha-beta-depleted transplantation in children. TCRdb re-called the PCR reads with MiXCR, one entry per CDR3 protein. In the table there are 150,000 to 200,000 distinct CDR3 sequences, approximately 6.8% of which are singletons. The specimen comprised PBMCs from the stem cell graft donor, sampled from the stem cell graft. These receptors were taken from a human donor who donated a stem cell graft to a child with Wiskott-Aldrich syndrome. Each CDR3 is given with its conserved first and last residue. Each record gives: CDR3 protein, CDR3 DNA, D gene, V gene, clone size, J gene. D genes are given only for firm matches. Some rows have no size entry. The others give once, few or many, or a class for an expanded clone.

cdr3_aa: CASSQQASGMGNEQFF
cdr3_nt: TGTGCCAGCAGCCAACAGGCTAGCGGGATGGGGAATGAGCAGTTCTTC
d_call: TRBD2
v_call: TRBV7-2
clone_size: many
j_call: TRBJ2-1

cdr3_aa: CASQFVADPKGLYEQYF
cdr3_nt: TGTGCCAGTCAGTTTGTAGCCGACCCCAAGGGACTCTACGAGCAGTACTTC
d_call: NA
v_call: TRBV28
clone_size: many
j_call: TRBJ2-7

cdr3_aa: CATSDPSGRRSYNEQFF
cdr3_nt: TGTGCCACCAGTGATCCCTCCGGGAGGCGCTCCTACAATGAGCAGTTCTTC
d_call: TRBD2
v_call: TRBV24-1
clone_size: many
j_call: TRBJ2-1

cdr3_aa: CAWKFRQGTEAFF
cdr3_nt: TGTGCCTGGAAATTTCGCCAGGGCACTGAAGCTTTCTTT
d_call: NA
v_call: TRBV30
clone_size: few
j_call: TRBJ1-1

cdr3_aa: CASSPGDRYSGANVLTF
cdr3_nt: TGTGCCAGCTCACCAGGGGACAGGTACTCTGGGGCCAACGTCCTGACTTTC
d_call: TRBD1
v_call: TRBV18
clone_size: NA
j_call: TRBJ2-6

cdr3_aa: CASKRPGQTNTEAFF
cdr3_nt: TGTGCCAGTAAAAGACCGGGACAGACGAACACTGAAGCTTTCTTT
d_call: TRBD1
v_call: TRBV19
clone_size: NA
j_call: TRBJ1-1

cdr3_aa: CASSPSQGWSTEAFF
cdr3_nt: TGTGCCAGCAGTCCATCCCAGGGATGGAGCACTGAAGCTTTCTTT
d_call: NA
v_call: TRBV6-5
clone_size: many
j_call: TRBJ1-1

cdr3_aa: CASSLDRRLAGAGELFF
cdr3_nt: TGTGCCAGCAGCTTAGACCGCAGACTAGCGGGAGCCGGGGAGCTGTTTTTT
d_call: TRBD2
v_call: TRBV11-2
clone_size: few
j_call: TRBJ2-2

cdr3_aa: CASSSRPNSPLHF
cdr3_nt: TGTGCCAGCAGTTCGCGGCCTAATTCACCCCTCCACTTT
d_call: NA
v_call: TRBV6-5
clone_size: many
j_call: TRBJ1-6

cdr3_aa: CASSRASAKLFF
cdr3_nt: TGTGCCAGCAGCCGAGCGAGTGCGAAACTGTTTTTT
d_call: NA
v_call: TRBV5-5
clone_size: NA
j_call: TRBJ1-4

cdr3_aa: CSVGKSGELFF
cdr3_nt: TGCAGCGTTGGGAAATCCGGGGAGCTGTTTTTT
d_call: NA
v_call: TRBV29-1
clone_size: many
j_call: TRBJ2-2

cdr3_aa: CASSSSGASSYNEQFF
cdr3_nt: TGTGCCAGCAGTTCTAGCGGGGCAAGCTCCTACAATGAGCAGTTCTTC
d_call: TRBD2
v_call: TRBV25-1
clone_size: many
j_call: TRBJ2-1

cdr3_aa: CASSRQATNEKLFF
cdr3_nt: TGCGCCAGCAGCAGACAGGCAACTAATGAAAAACTGTTTTTT
d_call: NA
v_call: TRBV10-2
clone_size: many
j_call: TRBJ1-4

cdr3_aa: CGGQGQGDNEQFF
cdr3_nt: TGTGGGGGGCAGGGACAGGGGGACAATGAGCAGTTCTTC
d_call: TRBD1
v_call: TRBV7-9
clone_size: many
j_call: TRBJ2-1

cdr3_aa: CASSQRQGDQPQHF
cdr3_nt: TGTGCCAGCAGTCAGCGACAGGGGGATCAGCCCCAGCATTTT
d_call: TRBD1
v_call: TRBV12-3/TRBV12-4
clone_size: many
j_call: TRBJ1-5

cdr3_aa: CASSPGLLSSYEQYF
cdr3_nt: TGTGCCAGCAGCCCTGGGCTCCTAAGCTCCTACGAGCAGTACTTC
d_call: NA
v_call: TRBV5-5
clone_size: NA
j_call: TRBJ2-7

cdr3_aa: CASLEWGKNIQYF
cdr3_nt: TGTGCCAGCCTAGAATGGGGCAAAAACATTCAGTACTTC
d_call: NA
v_call: TRBV19
clone_size: NA
j_call: TRBJ2-4